These 10 T cell receptor beta chains share one sample of origin, sequenced in a study of PD-1 blockade in classical Hodgkin lymphoma. Repertoires were generated with immunoSEQ multiplex PCR, while TCRdb's copy carries only in-frame clones and drops some. The sample holds roughly 41,000 clones, almost 90% seen once. Every patient was affected by relapse after autologous stem cell transplantation, while exposure to brentuximab vedotin was not uniform. The sample here was peripheral blood mononuclear cells (PBMCs), taken before the second cycle of nivolumab. These receptors originate from a human donor with classical Hodgkin lymphoma.

The chain carries TRBV20-1 and TRBJ2-4, with D uncertain. Trimming took 1 base from V and 6 from J, leaving 4 bases between them. The germline V gene encodes CDR1 DFQATT and CDR2 SNEGSKA (reference sequence). CDR3 size: 11 residues. The CDR3 bases are TGCAGTGCTAGAGCCTTAAACATTCAGTACTTC. It codes for CSARALNIQYF.

The chain combines TRBV7-3 with TRBJ2-7, with D possibly TRBD1 on 5 matching bases. The CDR3 length is 14 residues. Trimming removed 4 bases at V and 6 bases at J, with 16 bases between. Germline V gene lookup returns CDR1 SGHTA and CDR2 FQGTGA. The CDR3 coding sequence is TGTGCCAGCAGCTCTGGTAGGGGTAGTAGCGAGCAGTACTTC. The encoded protein is CASSSGRGSSEQYF.

The rearrangement uses TRBV4-1 and TRBJ2-1; 16 bases map to TRBD2. Germline V gives CDR1 MGHRA, CDR2 YSYEKL. This CDR3 is 19 amino acids long. V shed 3 bases and J 3 bases; nucleotides not matched to a gene: 8. For the CDR3, the DNA is TGCGCCAGCAGCCACCCGGGACTAGCGGGAGGGCCCGGCTACAATGAGCAGTTCTTC. Its protein product is CASSHPGLAGGPGYNEQFF.

V is TRBV5-6 and J is TRBJ2-3; 7 bases agree with TRBD1. Germline lookup yields CDR1 SGHDT and CDR2 YYEEEE. V dropped 3 bases and J dropped 2; count of bases not matched to a gene: 12. CDR3 length: 17 residues. In DNA form, the CDR3 reads TGTGCCAGCAGCTCCATGACAGGGCGGACCCTCACAGATACGCAGTATTTT. Translating gives CASSSMTGRTLTDTQYF.

The chain uses TRBV10-3 and TRBJ1-1; D may be TRBD1 (5 bases). The CDR3 runs 12 residues. Trimming cost V 10 bases and J 3 bases, with 12 bases left between them. Germline CDR1 is ENHRY and CDR2 is SYGVKD. CDR3 in amino acids: CATQMTDTEAFF. The DNA for the CDR3 is TGTGCCACCCAGATGACAGACACTGAAGCTTTCTTT.

V and J are TRBV7-9 and TRBJ1-2, with D perhaps matching TRBD1 (6 bases). The CDR3 consists of 15 residues. V lost 4 bases and J 5 bases, leaving 17 bases between the germline ends. Germline V gene sequence: CDR1 SEHNR, CDR2 FQNEAQ (reference sequence). In nucleotides, the CDR3 is TGTGCCAGCAGCTCGATGGACAGCCCACAGTATGGCTACACCTTC. Amino acid sequence: CASSSMDSPQYGYTF.

The chain employs TRBV11-3 and TRBJ2-1; D gene uncertain. Germline lookup yields CDR1 SGHNT and CDR2 YENEEA. The CDR3 is 11 amino acids. V was clipped by 5 bases and J by 9 bases, with 8 bases between them. DNA for the CDR3: TGTGCCAGCAGCGAAGAAACTGAGCAGTTCTTC. Translated, it gives CASSEETEQFF.

The rearrangement joins TRBV14 to TRBJ2-3; D gene ambiguous. The CDR3 is 11 residues long. Germline values: CDR1 SGHDN, CDR2 FVKESK. V was clipped by 1 base and J by 7 bases, with 3 bases between them. This CDR3 reads CASSQGNTQYF. As DNA, the CDR3 is TGTGCCAGCAGCCAAGGAAATACGCAGTATTTT.

The chain joins TRBV30 to TRBJ2-7, with D maybe TRBD2 (7 bases). V was shortened by 1 base and J by 5 bases, with 12 bases between the two germline ends. The germline V gene encodes CDR1 GTSNPN and CDR2 SVGIG (reference sequence). The CDR3 runs to 13 residues. CDR3 in amino acids: CAWSAGGRNEQYF. The DNA for the CDR3 is TGTGCCTGGAGTGCGGGGGGCAGGAACGAGCAGTACTTC.

The chain links TRBV4-1 to TRBJ1-5; the match to TRBD1 covers 8 bases. Germline V gene data show CDR1 as MGHRA and CDR2 as YSYEKL. This CDR3 is built from 17 residues. The junction had 6 bases not matched to a gene; V was cut back by 2 bases and J by 0 bases. CDR3 amino acids: CASSQSPTGDSNQPQHF. CDR3 DNA sequence: TGCGCCAGCAGCCAATCCCCGACAGGGGATAGCAATCAGCCCCAGCATTTT.